The 22 T cell receptor beta chains below were found in one sample sequenced in a study of blood T cell repertoires in COVID-19. Profiled with immunoSEQ multiplex PCR; TCRdb holds only in-frame clones, not every one. The table includes almost 250,000 clones, roughly 90% detected once. The specimen was PBMCs or T cells enriched from blood (not recorded which). Every receptor here comes from a woman aged 25 to 39 who had recovered from COVID-19.

This chain links TRBV2 with TRBJ2-1; 8 bases map to TRBD1. Germline V gives CDR1 SNHLY, CDR2 FYNNEI. The CDR3 has 14 residues. V gave up 10 bases and J gave up 5 bases; unmatched junction bases: 10. CDR3 nucleotides: TGTGCCACCCCCGGGACAGGAGATAACAATGAGCAGTTCTTC. Protein: CATPGTGDNNEQFF.

V and J are TRBV12-5 and TRBJ2-5; tentative D call: TRBD2 (6 bases). The CDR3 has 15 amino acids. V was clipped by 1 base and J by 4 bases, with 13 bases between them. The germline gives CDR1 LGHNT, CDR2 FRNRAP. CDR3 bases: TGTGCTAGTGGTTTGGATCGGGAGTACCCAGAGACCCAGTACTTC. This codes for CASGLDREYPETQYF. Based on the CDR3 plus reference TRBV12-5 and TRBJ2-5, the full variable domain is DARVTQTPRHKVTEMGQEVTMRCQPILGHNTVFWYRQTMMQGLELLAYFRNRAPLDDSGMPKDRFSAEMPDATLATLKIQPSEPRDSAVYFCASGLDREYPETQYFGPGTRLLVL.

Written as DNA, the CDR3 is TGTGCCAGCAGCTTGGATGGTCTAACAGATACGCAGTATTTT. Translating it yields CASSLDGLTDTQYF. The rearrangement uses TRBV5-4 and TRBJ2-3; D call uncertain. This CDR3 is built from 14 residues. Looked up from germline, CDR1 is SGHNT and CDR2 is YYREEE (reference sequence). The V end lost 0 bases, the J end lost 3 bases, and 8 bases lay between the germline ends.

The chain is built from TRBV19 and TRBJ1-2; TRBD1 aligns across 8 bases. Germline values: CDR1 LNHDA, CDR2 SQIVND (reference sequence). The CDR3 spans 14 residues. V gave up 3 bases and J gave up 8 bases; unmatched junction bases: 8. This chain's CDR3 is CASSIATGESGYTF. The DNA of the CDR3 is TGTGCCAGTAGTATCGCGACAGGGGAATCAGGCTACACCTTC.

The chain employs TRBV28 and TRBJ1-5, with 10 bases that match TRBD1. With V trimmed by 10 bases and J by 0 bases, 9 bases remained unmatched. The CDR3 contains 16 residues. Germline CDR1 MDHEN, CDR2 SYDVKM. The CDR3 bases are TGTGCCACCAGACAGGGGGCCGATTATAGCAATCAGCCCCAGCATTTT. Residues: CATRQGADYSNQPQHF.

The chain couples TRBV14 to TRBJ1-1; D not certain. The CDR3 runs 14 residues. The ends were cut back, 1 base at V and 9 bases at J, with 15 bases in the middle. Germline V gene sequence: CDR1 SGHDN, CDR2 FVKESK. The DNA of the CDR3 is TGTGCCAGCAGCCAAGGGGCGGACTCAAGGAAAGCTTTCTTT. Its translation: CASSQGADSRKAFF.

The chain carries TRBV5-4 and TRBJ1-5, with D uncertain. Germline values: CDR1 SGHNT, CDR2 YYREEE (reference sequence). CDR3 size: 12 residues. V was trimmed by 3 bases and J by 5 bases, leaving 6 bases between them. In nucleotides, the CDR3 is TGTGCCAGCAGCTCTCCGGATCAGCCCCAGCATTTT. Residues: CASSSPDQPQHF.

This clone was seen a single time. The chain joins TRBV5-1 to TRBJ1-1, with D hard to call. The V end was cut by 0 bases, the J end by 4 bases, with 10 bases between. Germline V gene data show CDR1 as SGHRS and CDR2 as YFSETQ. This CDR3 has 14 amino acids. This chain's CDR3 is CASSLVTDSTEAFF. The CDR3 DNA sequence: TGCGCCAGCAGCTTGGTCACCGATAGCACTGAAGCTTTCTTT.

This clone has just a few counts. V usage is TRBV30 and J usage is TRBJ1-1, with TRBD1 identical over 10 bases. V shed 5 bases and J 1 base; nucleotides not matched to a gene: 1. Germline-derived CDR1 and CDR2 are GTSNPN and SVGIG (reference sequence). CDR3 length equals 13 residues. CDR3 sequence: CAWDRGRNTEAFF. CDR3 nucleotides: TGTGCCTGGGACAGGGGGCGGAACACTGAAGCTTTCTTT.

This rearrangement joins TRBV16 to TRBJ1-2; 9 bases agree with TRBD1. The CDR3 length is 14 residues. V lost 4 bases and J lost 3; bases outside the gene matches: 3. Germline V gene sequence: CDR1 KGHSY, CDR2 FQNENV. CDR3 coding DNA: TGTGCCAGCAGCCTACAGGGGGCGGACTATGGCTACACCTTC. Its translation: CASSLQGADYGYTF.

The genes are TRBV30 and TRBJ1-4; D possibly corresponds to TRBD1 (5 bases). Between the trimmed V and J ends, which lost 3 bases and 1 base, there was a span of 12 bases. The germline gives CDR1 GTSNPN, CDR2 SVGIG (reference sequence). The CDR3 sequence is 15 residues long. The CDR3 DNA reads as TGTGCCTGGAGGTGGTGGGGGGGAACTAATGAAAAACTGTTTTTT. Its protein product is CAWRWWGGTNEKLFF.

This sequence joins TRBV7-9 and TRBJ1-1; 7 bases match TRBD1. The trim removed 3 bases at V and 6 bases at J, leaving 4 bases unmatched. The germline CDR1 and CDR2 sequences are SEHNR and FQNEAQ (reference sequence). The CDR3 totals 13 residues. The CDR3 bases are TGTGCCAGCAGCTTGACAGGGTTCGCTGAAGCTTTCTTT. Translation: CASSLTGFAEAFF. Full variable domain (rest looked up from reference TRBV7-9 and TRBJ1-1): DTGVSQNPRHKITKRGQNVTFRCDPISEHNRLYWYRQTLGQGPEFLTYFQNEAQLEKSRLLSDRFSAERPKGSFSTLEIQRTEQGDSAMYLCASSLTGFAEAFFGQGTRLTVV.

V and J are TRBV6-5 and TRBJ1-1; possibly TRBD1 for D (6 bases). CDR1 is MNHEY, CDR2 SVGAGI, per germline. The germline V and J ends were trimmed by 6 bases and 4 bases, with 15 bases remaining between them. This CDR3 spans 14 amino acids. The CDR3 nucleotides are TGTGCCAGCAGGGATACAGGGATCGGCACTGAAGCTTTCTTT. Its protein product is CASRDTGIGTEAFF.

The V call is TRBV30, the J call TRBJ1-1, with 9 nucleotides matching TRBD1. Germline loops: CDR1 GTSNPN, CDR2 SVGIG (reference sequence). The CDR3 totals 13 residues. Germline trimming cut 4 bases from V and 10 bases from J; bases unmatched to any gene: 10. In nucleotides, the CDR3 is TGTGCCTGGAAGGGACAGGGAATAATAGGAGCTTTCTTT. Translation gives CAWKGQGIIGAFF. The full variable domain, rest sourced from reference TRBV30 and TRBJ1-1, is SQTIHQWPATLVQPVGSPLSLECTVEGTSNPNLYWYRQAAGRGLQLLFYSVGIGQISSEVPQNLSASRPQDRQFILSSKKLLLSDSGFYLCAWKGQGIIGAFFGQGTRLTVV.

CDR3 protein: CAWSRGSRGAAEAFF. As DNA, the CDR3 is TGTGCCTGGAGTAGAGGATCGCGGGGGGCCGCTGAAGCTTTCTTT. The V call is TRBV30, the J call TRBJ1-1, with a tentative D call TRBD1 (6 bases). The V end was cut by 2 bases, the J end by 6 bases, with 19 bases between. The CDR3 contains 15 residues. Germline assignment: CDR1 GTSNPN and CDR2 SVGIG (reference sequence). Variable domain in full (rest from reference TRBV30 and TRBJ1-1): SQTIHQWPATLVQPVGSPLSLECTVEGTSNPNLYWYRQAAGRGLQLLFYSVGIGQISSEVPQNLSASRPQDRQFILSSKKLLLSDSGFYLCAWSRGSRGAAEAFFGQGTRLTVV.

The chain carries TRBV4-2 and TRBJ1-1; D gene ambiguous. V was clipped by 4 bases and J by 10 bases, with 13 bases between them. The CDR3 has 12 residues. Germline V gene lookup returns CDR1 LGHNA and CDR2 YNFKEQ. The CDR3 reads CASSPDGAGAFF. The CDR3 nucleotides are TGTGCCAGCAGCCCCGACGGAGCTGGAGCTTTCTTT.

The chain is built from TRBV11-3 and TRBJ2-2; D perhaps matches TRBD2 (5 bases). V was cut by 5 bases and J by 7 bases, with 11 bases left in between. CDR1 SGHNT and CDR2 YENEEA come from the germline V gene. This CDR3 is 13 amino acids long. The CDR3: CASSVDGVGELFF. The CDR3 DNA sequence: TGTGCCAGCAGCGTGGACGGGGTCGGGGAGCTGTTTTTT.

J is TRBJ1-1 and V is TRBV6-2 or TRBV6-3, with a weak D call TRBD1 (5 bases). Germline V lookup: CDR1 MNHEY, CDR2 SVGEGT. With 3 bases removed from V and 2 bases from J, the gap between germline ends came to 22 bases. This CDR3 has 18 residues. The CDR3 spells CASSYLMDATAQNTEAFF. In DNA, the CDR3 is TGTGCCAGCAGTTATTTGATGGACGCGACAGCGCAAAACACTGAAGCTTTCTTT.

This clone was found a few times. The chain recombines TRBV19 with TRBJ2-7; 9 bases agree with TRBD1. Looked up from germline, CDR1 is LNHDA and CDR2 is SQIVND (reference sequence). With 6 bases clipped from V and 6 bases from J, the junction kept 12 bases outside the gene matches. The CDR3 runs 15 residues. CDR3 sequence reads: CASSPPGTGTGEQYF. The CDR3 region has the DNA TGTGCCAGTAGCCCTCCCGGGACAGGGACGGGCGAGCAGTACTTC.

The chain employs TRBV7-3 and TRBJ2-6, with 7 bases matching TRBD1. V dropped 4 bases and J dropped 1; count of bases not matched to a gene: 13. This CDR3 spans 19 amino acids. Germline CDR1 reads SGHTA; CDR2 reads FQGTGA. CDR3 coding DNA: TGTGCCAGCAGCTCACTCCCCACAGGGGTTTCTTCTGGGGCCAACGTCCTGACTTTC. The encoded protein is CASSSLPTGVSSGANVLTF.

In its sample, this clone was seen once. J is TRBJ2-3 and V is TRBV4-3; 10 bases match TRBD2. The CDR3 consists of 17 residues. Germline CDR1 reads LGHNA; CDR2 reads YSLEER. V was clipped by 0 bases and J by 0 bases; unmatched bases: 3. This CDR3 reads CASSQDLTSGSTDTQYF. The CDR3 region has the DNA TGCGCCAGCAGCCAAGATCTGACTAGCGGGAGCACAGATACGCAGTATTTT.

The J gene is TRBJ1-4, the V gene TRBV30, with TRBD1 as a possible D gene (5 bases). The germline CDR1 and CDR2 sequences are GTSNPN and SVGIG (reference sequence). The CDR3 is 20 residues long. V lost 3 bases and J 0 bases, leaving 26 bases between the germline ends. The CDR3 DNA follows: TGTGCCTGGAGCCCTCTCGTTGGGCAGGGAAAATATGCAACTAATGAAAAACTGTTTTTT. Its protein product is CAWSPLVGQGKYATNEKLFF.